The entry that follows covers one T cell receptor beta chain sequence. Its target is unknown. These data come from a study of T cells expressing NK-cell markers. As for the study in general: The authors derived TCR beta repertoires from sorted CD3+CD56+NKG2C+, CD3+CD56+NKG2C- and CD3+CD56-NKG2C+ T cells. Regarding the study as a whole: Dominant NKG2C+ clonotypes made up 1.0-7.0% of CD8+ T cells in several donors. Also leading the CD3+CD56-NKG2C+ fraction in a few donors were these clonotypes.

The cDNA for TCR beta came from 5'RACE template switching with UMIs. TCRdb re-called the 5' RACE reads and catalogs CDR3 proteins one per entry, DNA excluded. Reported are 500,000 to 700,000 distinct CDR3 sequences; the ten largest clones contain around 4%. The sequenced sample consisted of blood T cells: a sorted CD56 or NKG2C T cell subset, CD4+ or CD8+ T cells, or bulk PBMC T cells (not recorded which). This TCR derives from a man between 18 and 35 years old in good health.

The CDR3 is CASSLVTVLKGANVLTF. The chain couples TRBV11-2 to TRBJ2-6; absent DNA, TCRdb's TRBD2 call cannot be checked. The germline V gene has CDR1 SGHAT and CDR2 FQNNGV. The CDR3 runs 17 residues.